The 4 T cell receptor beta chains listed next were all sequenced from one sample in a study of blood T cell repertoires in COVID-19. Sequencing used immunoSEQ multiplex PCR; TCRdb keeps in-frame clones, though not all of them. Of about 440,000 clones listed, around nine tenths are singletons. Input material: peripheral blood. The receptors originated from a woman in her 30s with acute or convalescent COVID-19.

V is TRBV19 and J is TRBJ1-1; D gene unclear. The CDR3 has 12 residues. CDR1 LNHDA and CDR2 SQIVND come from the germline V gene (reference sequence). Trimming stripped 5 bases from V and 1 base from J, with 5 bases between. CDR3 nucleotides: TGTGCCAGTAGTGCACAGAACACTGAAGCTTTCTTT. It specifies CASSAQNTEAFF.

V and J are TRBV2 and TRBJ1-6, with 8 positions matching TRBD1. This CDR3 has 13 residues. Germline CDR1 reads SNHLY; CDR2 reads FYNNEI. With V trimmed by 7 bases and J by 6 bases, 2 bases remained unmatched. The CDR3 DNA is TGTGCCAGCATACAGGGGGTTAATTCACCCCTCCACTTT. It is translated as CASIQGVNSPLHF. Full variable domain (rest looked up from reference TRBV2 and TRBJ1-6): EPEVTQTPSHQVTQMGQEVILRCVPISNHLYFYWYRQILGQKVEFLVSFYNNEISEKSEIFDDQFSVERPDGSNFTLKIRSTKLEDSAMYFCASIQGVNSPLHFGNGTRLTVT.

V usage is TRBV27 and J usage is TRBJ2-7; TRBD1 matches at 8 bases. V shed 0 bases and J 5 bases; nucleotides not matched to a gene: 3. This CDR3 has 14 residues. The germline gives CDR1 MNHEY, CDR2 SMNVEV (reference sequence). DNA of the CDR3: TGTGCCAGCAGTTTATCGACAGGGGCAGACGAGCAGTACTTC. Protein product: CASSLSTGADEQYF.

The chain uses TRBV11-3 and TRBJ2-1, with a weak D call TRBD2 (7 bases). The CDR3 has 15 amino acids. The V and J ends lost 4 bases and 5 bases respectively, with 15 bases between them. CDR1 is SGHNT and CDR2 is YENEEA in the germline V gene. The CDR3: CASSSRGGWDNEQFF. Written as DNA, the CDR3 is TGTGCCAGCAGCTCAAGGGGGGGCTGGGACAATGAGCAGTTCTTC.